Following are 22 T cell receptor beta chains from one sample sequenced in a study of blood T cells in healthy people across ages. For the second PCR, which ran for about 6 to 12 cycles, a sample-barcoded 5' primer and a J-beta primer mix were used. TCRdb independently ran MiXCR on the 5' RACE reads; one entry per CDR3 protein. Of hundreds of thousands of distinct CDR3 sequences in the sample, around 54% were seen once. Sequences were obtained from blood. Receptors were obtained from a man between 60 and 75 years old in good health.

A few counts support this clonotype. V gene TRBV29-1 combines with J gene TRBJ1-2; weak D call: TRBD1 (5 bases). V shed 8 bases and J shed 2 bases, with 18 bases lying between them. This CDR3 is 14 amino acids long. Germline values: CDR1 SQVTM, CDR2 ANQGSEA. CDR3 loop: CSSRGGEANYGYTF. CDR3 coding DNA: TGCAGCTCCCGGGGAGGGGAGGCGAACTATGGCTACACCTTC.

This clonotype was observed many times. The V and J genes are TRBV10-2 and TRBJ2-7, with D perhaps matching TRBD1 (6 bases). This CDR3 spans 12 amino acids. The V end lost 6 bases, the J end lost 3 bases, and 9 bases lay between the germline ends. The germline CDR1 and CDR2 sequences are WSHSY and SAAADI. The CDR3 protein is CASRKGDYEQYF. For the CDR3, the DNA is TGCGCCAGCAGGAAGGGGGACTACGAGCAGTACTTC.

This chain joins TRBV3-1 and TRBJ2-1, with unresolved D. Germline values: CDR1 LGHDT, CDR2 YNNKEL (reference sequence). The CDR3 is 11 amino acids. Trimming took off 10 bases at V and 1 base at J, with 5 bases between the two ends. The DNA for the CDR3 is TGTGCCACCCGTTCCTACAATGAGCAGTTCTTC. Amino acid sequence: CATRSYNEQFF.

The chain has TRBV5-5 and TRBJ1-2; D is ambiguous. The germline V gene encodes CDR1 SGHKS and CDR2 YYEKEE (reference sequence). The CDR3 is made up of 13 amino acids. Trimming shortened V by 0 bases and J by 5 bases, and 8 bases separated the two germline ends. CDR3 sequence (DNA): TGTGCCAGCAGCTTGGCGGCAGATTATGGCTACACCTTC. Translating gives CASSLAADYGYTF. Based on the CDR3 plus reference TRBV5-5 and TRBJ1-2, the full variable domain is DAGVTQSPTHLIKTRGQQVTLRCSPISGHKSVSWYQQVLGQGPQFIFQYYEKEERGRGNFPDRFSARQFPNYSSELNVNALLLGDSALYLCASSLAADYGYTFGSGTRLTVV.

The rearrangement uses TRBV29-1 and TRBJ2-7; 7 bases align to TRBD1. The germline CDR1 and CDR2 sequences are SQVTM and ANQGSEA. With V trimmed by 0 bases and J by 0 bases, 8 bases remained unmatched. The CDR3 is 16 amino acids. CDR3 amino acids: CSVEDAGTDSSYEQYF. For the CDR3, the DNA is TGCAGCGTTGAAGACGCCGGGACAGACAGCTCCTACGAGCAGTACTTC.

The chain combines TRBV20-1 with TRBJ1-3, with D uncertain. Germline V gene lookup returns CDR1 DFQATT and CDR2 SNEGSKA (reference sequence). The CDR3 has 18 residues. V lost 1 base to trimming and J lost 0 bases, with 19 bases between them. CDR3 sequence reads: CSARVSPERARSGNTIYF. CDR3 DNA sequence: TGCAGTGCTAGAGTGTCCCCTGAAAGGGCCCGCTCTGGAAACACCATATATTTT.

This chain links TRBV29-1 with TRBJ2-1, with D possibly matching TRBD2 (9 bases). Germline CDR1 SQVTM, CDR2 ANQGSEA. CDR3 length equals 18 residues. V was pared by 6 bases and J by 0 bases, with 24 bases between. CDR3: CSVRGGLAGGRSYNEQFF. CDR3 coding DNA: TGCAGCGTCAGGGGGGGACTAGCAGGGGGCCGCTCCTACAATGAGCAGTTCTTC.

The gene calls are TRBV27 and TRBJ2-7; no reliable D call. Germline V gene data show CDR1 as MNHEY and CDR2 as SMNVEV (reference sequence). The germline V and J ends were trimmed by 3 bases and 0 bases, with 9 bases remaining between them. The CDR3 extends over 14 amino acids. CDR3 sequence: CASSFGRSSYEQYF. The CDR3 DNA reads TGTGCCAGCAGTTTTGGGCGGAGCTCCTACGAGCAGTACTTC.

V gene TRBV29-1 combines with J gene TRBJ2-7, with 7 bases aligning to TRBD1. The CDR3 has 14 residues. The germline V gene has CDR1 SQVTM and CDR2 ANQGSEA. After removal of 1 base from V and 7 bases from J, the junction contained 10 bases not matched to a gene. The chain's CDR3 is CSVEATGAYNEQYF. The CDR3, as DNA: TGCAGCGTTGAAGCTACAGGGGCCTACAATGAGCAGTACTTC.

V and J are TRBV4-1 and TRBJ2-1, with 9 bases lining up with TRBD1. The junction had 5 bases not matched to a gene; V was cut back by 4 bases and J by 7 bases. CDR1 is MGHRA, CDR2 YSYEKL, per germline. There are 14 residues in the CDR3. CDR3 nucleotides: TGCGCCAGCAGCCCCTTCGGGACAGGGAATGAGCAGTTCTTC. The encoded protein is CASSPFGTGNEQFF.

V and J are TRBV12-3 or TRBV12-4 and TRBJ1-2, with a possible D match to TRBD1 (5 bases). The CDR3 sequence is 14 residues long. Trimming removed 3 bases at V and 3 bases at J, with 11 bases between. CDR3 protein: CASSFRDAHYGYTF. DNA of the CDR3: TGTGCCAGCAGTTTCCGGGACGCCCACTATGGCTACACCTTC.

V is TRBV20-1 and J is TRBJ2-7, with 8 bases that match TRBD1. CDR1 DFQATT and CDR2 SNEGSKA come from the germline V gene (reference sequence). The CDR3 runs 13 residues. V shed 3 bases, J shed 4 bases, and the junction held 5 bases outside the gene matches. CDR3 in amino acids: CSASPGGAYEQYF. In DNA form, the CDR3 reads TGCAGTGCTAGTCCAGGGGGCGCTTACGAGCAGTACTTC.

The chain links TRBV20-1 to TRBJ2-1; 10 bases match TRBD2. V lost 3 bases, J lost 9 bases, and 11 bases stayed unmatched. Germline V gene sequence: CDR1 DFQATT, CDR2 SNEGSKA (reference sequence). This CDR3 is built from 15 residues. DNA of the CDR3: TGCAGTGCTAGGCCCCGTACTAGCGGGGTGGGTGAGCAGTTCTTC. This translates into CSARPRTSGVGEQFF.

The rearrangement links TRBV28 to TRBJ2-1, with D tentatively TRBD2 (5 bases). The length of the CDR3 is 13 residues. Trimming left V 5 bases short and J 8 bases short, with 13 bases between. Germline values: CDR1 MDHEN, CDR2 SYDVKM. The CDR3 DNA follows: TGTGCCAGCAGTCCCCCGGGGTGGGATGAGCAGTTCTTC. It translates to CASSPPGWDEQFF.

V gene TRBV4-1 combines with J gene TRBJ2-5; D gene uncertain. From germline, CDR1 is MGHRA and CDR2 YSYEKL. This CDR3 has 13 amino acids. Trimming left V 4 bases short and J 5 bases short, with 11 bases between. The CDR3 is CASSLNVGETQYF. For the CDR3, the DNA is TGCGCCAGCAGCCTCAACGTCGGGGAGACCCAGTACTTC.

The genes are TRBV11-2 and TRBJ2-7; the D gene is possibly TRBD2 (5 bases). CDR3 size: 14 residues. V gave up 4 bases and J gave up 3 bases, with 13 bases separating them. Looked up from germline, CDR1 is SGHAT and CDR2 is FQNNGV. CDR3: CASSSGIPIYEQYF. The CDR3 nucleotides are TGTGCCAGCAGCTCCGGGATACCCATCTACGAGCAGTACTTC.

This chain connects TRBV9 to TRBJ2-7, with D possibly being TRBD1 (7 bases). Trimming took off 7 bases at V and 0 bases at J, with 20 bases between the two ends. From germline, CDR1 is SGDLS and CDR2 YYNGEE. This CDR3 is built from 16 residues. CDR3 DNA: TGTGCCAGCTCAAAAGGAGGGGGCCCAAGCTCCTACGAGCAGTACTTC. Translating gives CASSKGGGPSSYEQYF. Drawing the rest from reference TRBV9 and TRBJ2-7, the complete variable domain is DSGVTQTPKHLITATGQRVTLRCSPRSGDLSVYWYQQSLDQGLQFLIQYYNGEERAKGNILERFSAQQFPDLHSELNLSSLELGDSALYFCASSKGGGPSSYEQYFGPGTRLTVT.

This sequence joins TRBV7-2 and TRBJ2-7; either TRBD1 or TRBD2 may supply D (5 bases each). Looked up from germline, CDR1 is SGHTA and CDR2 is FQGNSA. This CDR3 spans 15 amino acids. With 1 base removed from V and 4 bases from J, the gap between germline ends came to 14 bases. The DNA for the CDR3 is TGTGCCAGCAGCTTAGGGGGACGGAGGCCTTACGAGCAGTACTTC. This codes for CASSLGGRRPYEQYF.

The genes are TRBV5-1 and TRBJ2-1, with a possible D match to TRBD2 (6 bases). V lost 0 bases and J lost 8, with 12 bases in between. The CDR3 totals 14 residues. Germline-derived CDR1 and CDR2 are SGHRS and YFSETQ. The CDR3 region has the DNA TGCGCCAGCAGCTTGGGGCTAGCGAGCGATGAGCAGTTCTTC. Translation: CASSLGLASDEQFF.

There are a few counts of this clonotype. The V and J genes are TRBV15 and TRBJ2-5, with 11 bases that match TRBD2. The germline V gene has CDR1 LNHNV and CDR2 YYDKDF (reference sequence). Trimming cost V 3 bases and J 5 bases; bases outside gene matches: 8. The CDR3 totals 16 residues. The CDR3: CATSRLLAGVGETQYF. The CDR3 region has the DNA TGTGCCACCAGCAGGTTACTAGCGGGGGTCGGGGAGACCCAGTACTTC.

Concerning this clonotype itself: One junction end disagrees with the germline gene, perhaps due to a read error. V is TRBV7-8 and J is TRBJ2-5; D ambiguous. The germline gives CDR1 SGHVS, CDR2 FQNEAQ. The CDR3 contains 16 residues. CDR3 nucleotide sequence: TGTGCCCGCAGCTTAGTAGGTCAGAGTATCCAAGAGACCCAGTACTTC. It translates to CARSLVGQSIQETQYF.

This clonotype was seen a handful of times. V gene TRBV7-6 combines with J gene TRBJ1-6, with D hard to call. CDR3 size: 14 residues. Per germline, CDR1 SGHVS and CDR2 FNYEAQ. With 3 bases removed from V and 9 bases from J, the gap between germline ends came to 12 bases. This CDR3 is CASSFSQASSPLHF. Here the CDR3 DNA reads TGTGCCAGCAGCTTTTCTCAGGCGAGTTCACCCCTCCACTTT. The full variable domain, completed using reference TRBV7-6 and TRBJ1-6, is GAGVSQSPRYKVTKRGQDVALRCDPISGHVSLYWYRQALGQGPEFLTYFNYEAQQDKSGLPNDRFSAERPEGSISTLTIQRTEQRDSAMYRCASSFSQASSPLHFGNGTRLTVT.